Listed below are T cell receptor beta chains from one sample, sequenced in a study of blood T cells in healthy people across ages. TCRdb itself ran the 5' RACE reads through MiXCR, one entry per CDR3 protein. The sample has about 930,000 distinct CDR3 sequences, about 28% seen once; the top ten hold roughly 10%. Another study also made use of these data, one on T cells of mothers and their children.

The sequencing sample was made of blood. Receptor source: a woman in her thirties or forties in good health. Each CDR3 is given with its conserved first and last residue. The D gene is left open where the match is weak. Rows may omit the clone size; those that give it use once, few, many or a size class.

>TRBJ2-5|.|TRBV20-1|.
CSARPTGAARETQYF
TGCAGTGCTAGACCAACCGGCGCGGCTCGTGAGACCCAGTACTTC
>TRBJ2-2|.|TRBV19|.
CASRAGEITGELFF
TGTGCCAGTAGGGCAGGGGAGATAACCGGGGAGCTGTTTTTT
>TRBJ2-1|many|TRBV5-1|TRBD2
CASRTNSGINNEQFF
TGCGCCAGCAGGACCAATAGCGGGATCAACAATGAGCAGTTCTTC
>TRBJ1-2|.|TRBV7-2|.
CASSLAVSEGWGYTF
TGTGCCAGCAGCTTAGCTGTCAGTGAGGGTTGGGGCTACACCTTC
>TRBJ2-7|many|TRBV5-1|TRBD2
CASSLARGGGAGEQYF
TGCGCCAGCAGCTTGGCCCGCGGCGGGGGGGCGGGCGAGCAGTACTTC
>TRBJ2-3|.|TRBV7-2|TRBD2
CASRGTSLGTDTQYF
TGTGCCAGCAGGGGGACTAGTTTAGGCACAGATACGCAGTATTTT
>TRBJ2-7|.|TRBV10-3|.
CAISASTGSYEQYF
TGTGCCATCAGTGCCTCAACGGGGTCCTACGAGCAGTACTTC
>TRBJ1-1|once|TRBV10-2|.
CASIMGGFMNTEAFF
TGCGCCAGCATAATGGGGGGCTTTATGAACACTGAAGCTTTCTTT
>TRBJ2-1|few|TRBV19|TRBD2
CASSGTSGGELANEQFF
TGTGCCAGTAGTGGGACTAGCGGGGGCGAACTAGCAAATGAGCAGTTCTTC
>TRBJ2-3|.|TRBV18|.
CASSTRRGAGADTQYF
TGTGCCAGCTCGACCAGACGGGGGGCCGGCGCAGATACGCAGTATTTT
>TRBJ2-3|.|TRBV9|TRBD2
CASSVMLAGGDTQYF
TGTGCCAGCAGCGTAATGCTAGCGGGGGGAGATACGCAGTATTTT
>TRBJ1-2|few|TRBV12-3/TRBV12-4|.
CASHRQVGDAYGYTF
TGTGCCAGCCACCGACAGGTTGGAGATGCCTATGGCTACACCTTC
>TRBJ2-1|many|TRBV5-1|TRBD2
CASSFRPGTSGNNEQFF
TGCGCCAGCAGCTTCAGACCCGGGACTAGCGGAAACAATGAGCAGTTCTTC
>TRBJ2-7|few|TRBV6-5|.
CASSYFFGEYEQYF
TGTGCCAGCAGTTACTTCTTTGGCGAATACGAGCAGTACTTC
>TRBJ1-1|few|TRBV6-2/TRBV6-3|TRBD1
CASRRQGITEAFF
TGTGCCAGCAGGCGACAGGGGATAACTGAAGCTTTCTTT
>TRBJ1-1|.|TRBV4-3|.
CAGSQATGSTEAFF
TGCGCCGGCAGCCAAGCGACAGGCAGCACTGAAGCTTTCTTT
>TRBJ2-5|.|TRBV9|.
CASSIGTRNEQYF
TGTGCCAGCAGCATTGGGACTCGTAATGAGCAGTACTTC
>TRBJ2-5|.|TRBV7-8|.
CVSSLVTSYQETQYF
TGTGTCAGCAGCTTAGTTACTTCGTACCAAGAGACCCAGTACTTC
>TRBJ2-5|.|TRBV20-1|TRBD2
CSALRWPAGAPWQETQYF
TGCAGTGCTCTACGTTGGCCAGCGGGGGCCCCCTGGCAAGAGACCCAGTACTTC
>TRBJ2-3|.|TRBV20-1|TRBD1
CSASPAGGPDTQYF
TGCAGTGCTAGTCCGGCAGGGGGCCCAGATACGCAGTATTTT
>TRBJ2-7|.|TRBV28|TRBD2
CASSLPGGGPYKQYF
TGTGCCAGCAGTTTACCCGGGGGGGGCCCCTACAAGCAGTACTTC
>TRBJ2-7|few|TRBV25-1|.
CASQSRREDYEQYF
TGTGCCAGCCAGTCCCGCAGGGAAGACTACGAGCAGTACTTC
>TRBJ1-4|few|TRBV28|.
CASSLGPRNEKLFF
TGTGCCAGCAGCCTTGGACCGCGTAATGAAAAACTGTTTTTT
>TRBJ2-1|.|TRBV4-1|.
CASSQEPSPGSEQFF
TGCGCCAGCAGCCAAGAACCCTCCCCGGGGAGTGAGCAGTTCTTC
>TRBJ2-7|many|TRBV29-1|.
CSVEDPLWDEQYF
TGCAGCGTAGAGGACCCTTTATGGGACGAGCAGTACTTC
>TRBJ2-4|.|TRBV29-1|.
CSVEDARYQQYF
TGCAGCGTTGAAGATGCTAGGTACCAGCAGTACTTC
>TRBJ1-1|once|TRBV2|.
CASRKWGVNTEAFF
TGTGCCAGCAGAAAATGGGGGGTGAACACTGAAGCTTTCTTT
>TRBJ2-7|many|TRBV7-2|.
CASSASSYEQYF
TGCGCCAGCAGCGCGAGCTCCTACGAGCAGTACTTC
>TRBJ2-7|many|TRBV12-3/TRBV12-4|TRBD2
CASSLGGGNRYEQYF
TGTGCCAGCAGTTTAGGGGGGGGAAACCGCTACGAGCAGTACTTC
>TRBJ2-7|.|TRBV20-1|.
CSARYRNPYEQYF
TGCAGTGCTAGGTACAGGAACCCCTACGAGCAGTACTTC
>TRBJ2-5|few|TRBV27|.
CASSPEHGETQYF
TGTGCCAGCAGTCCTGAGCATGGGGAGACCCAGTACTTC
>TRBJ1-2|.|TRBV29-1|TRBD1
CSVSSGQGATGYTF
TGCAGCGTCAGTTCCGGACAGGGGGCGACTGGCTACACCTTC
>TRBJ2-7|many|TRBV4-1|.
CASSQDPRIEQYF
TGCGCCAGCAGCCAAGACCCCCGGATCGAGCAGTACTTC
>TRBJ1-3|few|TRBV9|.
CASSSWGDSGNTIYF
TGTGCCAGCAGCTCCTGGGGAGACTCTGGAAACACCATATATTTT
>TRBJ1-5|.|TRBV6-1|.
CASSESYLLSQPQHF
TGTGCCAGCAGTGAGAGCTACCTGTTGTCTCAGCCCCAGCATTTT
>TRBJ2-1|many|TRBV5-1|TRBD2
CASSLVSGGNEQFF
TGCGCCAGCAGCTTGGTTAGCGGGGGAAATGAGCAGTTCTTC
>TRBJ1-2|.|TRBV7-9|.
CASSPTDGYTF
TGTGCCAGCAGCCCGACTGATGGCTACACCTTC
>TRBJ2-2|.|TRBV6-6|TRBD1
CASKGGTGDTGELFF
TGTGCCAGCAAGGGGGGGACAGGGGACACCGGGGAGCTGTTTTTT
>TRBJ1-2|many|TRBV5-1|.
CASSSDRLLYGYTF
TGCGCCAGCAGCTCAGACAGGCTACTCTATGGCTACACCTTC
>TRBJ2-1|.|TRBV7-9|TRBD1
CAQSMGQSYNEQFF
TGTGCTCAGTCTATGGGACAGTCCTACAATGAGCAGTTCTTC
>TRBJ2-5|many|TRBV5-5|.
CASSLAAGPQETQYF
TGTGCCAGCAGCTTGGCCGCGGGGCCCCAAGAGACCCAGTACTTC
>TRBJ2-1|many|TRBV4-3|TRBD2
CASSQDGLAGTRQFF
TGCGCCAGCAGCCAAGATGGCCTAGCGGGGACTCGGCAGTTCTTC
>TRBJ2-7|few|TRBV7-9|.
CASSPTDTYEQYF
TGTGCCAGCAGCCCGACAGATACCTACGAGCAGTACTTC
>TRBJ2-1|few|TRBV6-5|.
CASSYTGTFNYNEQFF
TGTGCCAGCAGTTACACCGGGACATTTAATTACAATGAGCAGTTCTTC
>TRBJ2-5|few|TRBV25-1|TRBD1
CASSEYSGTGKETQYF
TGCGCCAGCAGTGAATACTCCGGGACAGGGAAAGAGACCCAGTACTTC
>TRBJ1-4|few|TRBV24-1|.
CATSEGGYLNEKLFF
TGTGCCACCAGTGAGGGCGGGTACCTTAATGAAAAACTGTTTTTT
>TRBJ2-7|.|TRBV6-6|TRBD1
CASSNRQGARYEQYF
TGTGCCAGCAGTAACCGACAGGGGGCGAGGTACGAGCAGTACTTC
>TRBJ1-3|.|TRBV7-2|.
CASSLIPGTGNTTYF
TGTGCCAGCAGCTTAATTCCAGGGACTGGAAACACCACATATTTT
>TRBJ1-6|few|TRBV12-3/TRBV12-4|.
CASSLWEGNSYNSPLHF
TGTGCCAGCAGTTTATGGGAGGGAAACTCCTATAATTCACCCCTCCACTTT
>TRBJ2-3|.|TRBV7-2|.
CASSWTLTDTQYF
TGTGCCAGCAGCTGGACTCTCACAGATACGCAGTATTTT
>TRBJ2-1|few|TRBV7-2|.
CASSLRGALYNEQFF
TGTGCCAGCAGCTTACGCGGGGCCCTCTACAATGAGCAGTTCTTC
>TRBJ2-5|few|TRBV25-1|.
CARPKAQYF
TGTGCCAGGCCCAAGGCCCAGTACTTC
>TRBJ1-2|many|TRBV5-1|TRBD1
CASSYSGTAYGYTF
TGCGCCAGCAGCTACTCCGGGACAGCCTATGGCTACACCTTC
>TRBJ2-7|many|TRBV6-5|TRBD1
CASSSTGAFAYEQYF
TGTGCCAGCAGTTCGACAGGGGCTTTCGCCTACGAGCAGTACTTC